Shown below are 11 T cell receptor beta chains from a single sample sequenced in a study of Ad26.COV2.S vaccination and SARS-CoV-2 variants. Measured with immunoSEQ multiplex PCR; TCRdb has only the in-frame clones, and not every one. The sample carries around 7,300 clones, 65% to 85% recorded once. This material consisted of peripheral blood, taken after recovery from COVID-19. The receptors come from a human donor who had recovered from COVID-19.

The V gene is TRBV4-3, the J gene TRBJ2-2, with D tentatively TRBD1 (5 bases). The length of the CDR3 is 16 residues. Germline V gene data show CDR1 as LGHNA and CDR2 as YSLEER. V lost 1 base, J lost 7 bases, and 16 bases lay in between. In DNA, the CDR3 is TGCGCCAGCAGCCAAGCAACCGGGTCCCAGGGCGGGGAGCTGTTTTTT. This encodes CASSQATGSQGGELFF.

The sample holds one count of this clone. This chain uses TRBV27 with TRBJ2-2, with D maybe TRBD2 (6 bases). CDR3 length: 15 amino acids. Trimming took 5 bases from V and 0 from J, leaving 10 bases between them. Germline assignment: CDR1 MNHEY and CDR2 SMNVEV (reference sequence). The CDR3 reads CASSLGTANTGELFF. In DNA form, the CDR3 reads TGTGCCAGCAGTCTCGGGACTGCGAACACCGGGGAGCTGTTTTTT.

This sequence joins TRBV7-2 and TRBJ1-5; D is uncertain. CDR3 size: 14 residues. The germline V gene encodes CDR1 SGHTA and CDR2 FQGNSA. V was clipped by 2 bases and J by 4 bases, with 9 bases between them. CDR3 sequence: CASSLSLGNQPQHF. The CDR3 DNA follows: TGTGCCAGCAGCTTAAGTCTCGGAAATCAGCCCCAGCATTTT.

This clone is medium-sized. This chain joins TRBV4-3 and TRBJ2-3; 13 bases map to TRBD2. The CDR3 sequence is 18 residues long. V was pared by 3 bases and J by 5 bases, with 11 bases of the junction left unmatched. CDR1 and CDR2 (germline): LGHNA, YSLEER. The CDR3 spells CASSQDRLAGGTGDTQYF. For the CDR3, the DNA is TGCGCCAGCAGCCAGGACCGACTAGCGGGGGGTACGGGAGATACGCAGTATTTT.

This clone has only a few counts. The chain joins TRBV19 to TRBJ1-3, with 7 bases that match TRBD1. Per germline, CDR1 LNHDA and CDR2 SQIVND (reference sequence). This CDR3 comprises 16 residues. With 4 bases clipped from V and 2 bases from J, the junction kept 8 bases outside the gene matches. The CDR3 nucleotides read TGTGCCAGTAGTACGAGGCAGACAGGGACTGGAAACACCATATATTTT. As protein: CASSTRQTGTGNTIYF. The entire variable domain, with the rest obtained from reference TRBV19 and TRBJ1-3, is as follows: DGGITQSPKYLFRKEGQNVTLSCEQNLNHDAMYWYRQDPGQGLRLIYYSQIVNDFQKGDIAEGYSVSREKKESFPLTVTSAQKNPTAFYLCASSTRQTGTGNTIYFGEGSWLTVV.

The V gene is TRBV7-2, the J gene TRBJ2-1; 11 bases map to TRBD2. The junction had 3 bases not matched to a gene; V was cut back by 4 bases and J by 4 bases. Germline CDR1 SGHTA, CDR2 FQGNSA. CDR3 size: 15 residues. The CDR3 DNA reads TGTGCCAGCAGCTCCTCTAGCGGGAGGTACAATGAGCAGTTCTTC. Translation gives CASSSSSGRYNEQFF.

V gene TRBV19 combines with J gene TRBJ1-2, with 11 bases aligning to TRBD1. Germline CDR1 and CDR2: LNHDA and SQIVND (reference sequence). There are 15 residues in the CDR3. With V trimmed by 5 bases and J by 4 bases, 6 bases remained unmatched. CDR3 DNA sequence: TGTGCCAGTAGTCCTGGGACAGGGGGGATCTATGGCTACACCTTC. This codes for CASSPGTGGIYGYTF.

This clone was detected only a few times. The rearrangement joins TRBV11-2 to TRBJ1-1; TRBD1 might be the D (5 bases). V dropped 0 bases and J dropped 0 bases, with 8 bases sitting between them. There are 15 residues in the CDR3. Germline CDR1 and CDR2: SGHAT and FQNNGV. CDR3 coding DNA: TGTGCCAGCAGCTTAGAACCAGGGATGAACACTGAAGCTTTCTTT. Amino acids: CASSLEPGMNTEAFF.

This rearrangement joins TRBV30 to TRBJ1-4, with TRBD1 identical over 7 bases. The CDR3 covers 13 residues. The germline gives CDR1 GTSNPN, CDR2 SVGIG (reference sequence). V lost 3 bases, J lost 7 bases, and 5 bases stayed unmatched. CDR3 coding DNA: TGTGCCTGGAGGGGGGACAGATTTGAAAAACTGTTTTTT. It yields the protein CAWRGDRFEKLFF.

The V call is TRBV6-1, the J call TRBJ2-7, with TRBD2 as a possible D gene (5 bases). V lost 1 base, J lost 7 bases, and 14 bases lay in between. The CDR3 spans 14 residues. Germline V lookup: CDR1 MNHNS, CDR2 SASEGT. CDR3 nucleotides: TGTGCCAGCAGTGAAGGGACTTCATTGTGGGAGCAGTACTTC. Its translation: CASSEGTSLWEQYF.

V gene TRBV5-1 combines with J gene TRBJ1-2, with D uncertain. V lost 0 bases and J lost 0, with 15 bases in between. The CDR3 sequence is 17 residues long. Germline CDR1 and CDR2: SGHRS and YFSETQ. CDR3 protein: CASSLAKGRATNYGYTF. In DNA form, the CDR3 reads TGCGCCAGCAGCTTGGCCAAAGGGAGGGCCACTAACTATGGCTACACCTTC.